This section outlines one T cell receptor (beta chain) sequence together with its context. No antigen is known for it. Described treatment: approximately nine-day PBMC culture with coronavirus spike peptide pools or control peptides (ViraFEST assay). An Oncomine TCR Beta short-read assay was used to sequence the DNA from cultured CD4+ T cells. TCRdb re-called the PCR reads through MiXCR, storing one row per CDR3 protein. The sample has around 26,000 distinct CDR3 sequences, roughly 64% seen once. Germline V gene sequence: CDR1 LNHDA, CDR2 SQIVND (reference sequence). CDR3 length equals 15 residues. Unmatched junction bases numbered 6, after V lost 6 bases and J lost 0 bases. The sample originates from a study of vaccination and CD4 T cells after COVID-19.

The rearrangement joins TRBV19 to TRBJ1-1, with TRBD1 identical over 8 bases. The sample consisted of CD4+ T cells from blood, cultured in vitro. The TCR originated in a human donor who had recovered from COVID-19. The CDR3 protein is CASRTPGGVNTEAFF. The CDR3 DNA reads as TGTGCCAGTAGGACCCCAGGGGGCGTGAACACTGAAGCTTTCTTT.